This T cell receptor (beta chain) was documented in a study of shared clonotypes between healthy human individuals. Only in-frame clones appear in the TCRdb table, and some are missing; sequencing was by immunoSEQ multiplex PCR. The table shows about 2.3 million clones, with approximately 90% occurring only once. On this clone: Within the sample, other DNA sequences also encode this same CDR3.

The CDR3 has 14 amino acids. Trimming removed 0 bases from V and 6 bases from J, with 11 bases in between. Germline-derived CDR1 and CDR2 are LNHNV and YYDKDF (reference sequence). The chain links TRBV15 to TRBJ1-2; no clear D gene. Material: naive CD4+ T cells from PBMCs. As for subset: CD45RA+ positively selected. This TCR derives from a man in his late teens or twenties in good health. Some clones in this sample may be carry-over from other donors' samples. This CDR3 reads CATSRDRAGDGYTF. CDR3 bases: TGTGCCACCAGCAGAGATCGGGCGGGTGATGGCTACACCTTC.